This T cell receptor beta chain was recorded in a study of blood T cell repertoires in COVID-19. Background on the study: The United States, Italy and Spain were the sources of the acute and convalescent COVID-19 samples. Sample material is recorded as cDNA or gDNA derived from T cells, B-cell-depleted T cells, or PBMCs.

The ends lost 3 bases at V and 6 bases at J; junction bases unmatched: 15. The CDR3 loop spans 17 amino acids. Germline V lookup: CDR1 SGDLS, CDR2 YYNGEE. Original handling: From reference gene primer amplification, estimates of nucleated cell counts were derived. TCRdb's copy holds only in-frame clones and misses some; the assay was immunoSEQ multiplex PCR. V, J and clone size were drawn from that table, and D and trimming were deduced from the DNA. The sample records over 300,000 clones, more than 70% being singletons. Sequences were obtained from peripheral blood. The chain recombines TRBV9 with TRBJ2-7; 10 bases match TRBD1. The clonotype originates from a woman aged 45-60 years with acute or convalescent COVID-19. This CDR3 reads CASSATGGSVVGGEQYF. In nucleotides, the CDR3 is TGTGCCAGCAGCGCGACAGGGGGCTCGGTAGTAGGGGGCGAGCAGTACTTC.